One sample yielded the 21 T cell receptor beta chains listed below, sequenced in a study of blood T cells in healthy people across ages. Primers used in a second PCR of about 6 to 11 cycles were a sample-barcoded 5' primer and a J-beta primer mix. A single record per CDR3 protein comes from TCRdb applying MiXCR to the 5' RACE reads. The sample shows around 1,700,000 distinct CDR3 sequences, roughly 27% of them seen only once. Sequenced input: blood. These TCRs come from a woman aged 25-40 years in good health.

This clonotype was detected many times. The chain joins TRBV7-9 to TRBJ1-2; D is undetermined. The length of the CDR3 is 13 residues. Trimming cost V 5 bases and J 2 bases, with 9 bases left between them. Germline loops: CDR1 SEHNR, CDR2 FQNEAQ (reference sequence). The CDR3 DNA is TGTGCCAGCAGCGCGCAGGAAAACTATGGCTACACCTTC. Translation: CASSAQENYGYTF.

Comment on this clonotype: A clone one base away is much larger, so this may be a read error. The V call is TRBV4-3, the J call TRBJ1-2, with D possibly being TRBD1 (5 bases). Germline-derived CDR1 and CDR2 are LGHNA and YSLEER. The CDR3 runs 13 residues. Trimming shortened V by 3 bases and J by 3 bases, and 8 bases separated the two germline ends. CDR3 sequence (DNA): TGCGCCAGCAGCCAGCGGGGCCACTATGGCTACACCTTC. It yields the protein CASSQRGHYGYTF.

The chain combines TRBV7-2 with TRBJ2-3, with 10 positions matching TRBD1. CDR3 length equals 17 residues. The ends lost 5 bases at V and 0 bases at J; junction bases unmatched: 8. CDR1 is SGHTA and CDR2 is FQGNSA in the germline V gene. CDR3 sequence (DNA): TGTGCCAGCAGCCCTAGGGTGGGACAGGGGAGCACAGATACGCAGTATTTT. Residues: CASSPRVGQGSTDTQYF.

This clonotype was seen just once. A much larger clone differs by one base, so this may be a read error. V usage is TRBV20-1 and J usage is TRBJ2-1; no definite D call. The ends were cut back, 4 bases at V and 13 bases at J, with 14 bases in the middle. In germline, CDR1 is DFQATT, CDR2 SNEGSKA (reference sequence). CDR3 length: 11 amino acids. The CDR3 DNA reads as TGCAGTGCTACTCTCCAAGAGACCCAGTTCTTC. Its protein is CSATLQETQFF.

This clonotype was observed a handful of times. This CDR3 reads CASSQGQFEKLFF. CDR3 coding DNA: TGTGCCAGCAGCCAAGGACAGTTTGAAAAACTGTTTTTT. The chain couples TRBV12-3 or TRBV12-4 to TRBJ1-4; TRBD1 might be the D (6 bases). V lost 6 bases to trimming and J lost 7 bases, with 12 bases between them. This CDR3 is built from 13 residues.

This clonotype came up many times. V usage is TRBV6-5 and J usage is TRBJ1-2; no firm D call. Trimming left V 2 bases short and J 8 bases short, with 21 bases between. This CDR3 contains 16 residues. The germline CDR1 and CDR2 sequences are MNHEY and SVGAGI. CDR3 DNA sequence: TGTGCCAGCAGTTACAGGAGAACCGTGGGTCGGGAGGGCTACACCTTC. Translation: CASSYRRTVGREGYTF.

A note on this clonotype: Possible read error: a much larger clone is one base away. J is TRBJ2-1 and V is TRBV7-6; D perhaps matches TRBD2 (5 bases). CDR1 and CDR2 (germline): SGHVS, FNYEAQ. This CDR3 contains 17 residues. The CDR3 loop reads CTSSLGGGDGRYNEQFF. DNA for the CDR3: TGTACCAGCAGCTTAGGAGGAGGTGACGGCCGCTACAATGAGCAGTTCTTC.

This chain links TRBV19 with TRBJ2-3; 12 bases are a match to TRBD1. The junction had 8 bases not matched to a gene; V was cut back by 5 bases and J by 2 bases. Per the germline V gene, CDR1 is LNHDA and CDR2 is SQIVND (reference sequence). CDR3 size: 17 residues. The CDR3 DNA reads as TGTGCCAGTAGTCCGTGGGACAGGGGGCTGAACACAGATACGCAGTATTTT. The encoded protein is CASSPWDRGLNTDTQYF.

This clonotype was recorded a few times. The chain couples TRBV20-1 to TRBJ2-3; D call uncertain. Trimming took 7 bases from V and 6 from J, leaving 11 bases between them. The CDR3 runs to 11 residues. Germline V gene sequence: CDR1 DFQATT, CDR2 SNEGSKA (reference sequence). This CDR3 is CSGGVMDTQYF. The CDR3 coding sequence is TGCAGTGGTGGAGTGATGGATACGCAGTATTTT.

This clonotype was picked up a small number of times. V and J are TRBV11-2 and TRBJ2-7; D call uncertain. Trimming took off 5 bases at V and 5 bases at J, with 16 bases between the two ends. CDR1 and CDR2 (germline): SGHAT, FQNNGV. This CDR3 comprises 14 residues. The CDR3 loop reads CASSKPRVSDEQYF. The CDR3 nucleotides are TGTGCCAGCAGCAAGCCCCGGGTGAGTGACGAGCAGTACTTC. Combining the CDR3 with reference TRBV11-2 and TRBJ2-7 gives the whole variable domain EAGVAQSPRYKIIEKRQSVAFWCNPISGHATLYWYQQILGQGPKLLIQFQNNGVVDDSQLPKDRFSAERLKGVDSTLKIQPAKLEDSAVYLCASSKPRVSDEQYFGPGTRLTVT.

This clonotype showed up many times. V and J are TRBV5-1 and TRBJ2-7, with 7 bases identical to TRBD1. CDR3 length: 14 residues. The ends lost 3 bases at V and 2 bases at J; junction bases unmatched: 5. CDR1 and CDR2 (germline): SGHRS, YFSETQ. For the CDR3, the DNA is TGCGCCAGCAGCTCTTTACAGGGGCCCTACGAGCAGTACTTC. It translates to CASSSLQGPYEQYF. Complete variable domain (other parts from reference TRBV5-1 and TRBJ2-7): KAGVTQTPRYLIKTRGQQVTLSCSPISGHRSVSWYQQTPGQGLQFLFEYFSETQRNKGNFPGRFSGRQFSNSRSEMNVSTLELGDSALYLCASSSLQGPYEQYFGPGTRLTVT.

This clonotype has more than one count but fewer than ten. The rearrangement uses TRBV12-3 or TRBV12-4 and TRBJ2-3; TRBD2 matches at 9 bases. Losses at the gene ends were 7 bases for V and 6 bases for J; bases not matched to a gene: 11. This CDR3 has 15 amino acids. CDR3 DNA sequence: TGTGCCAGCACTAGAGACCCAGCGGGAGGTGATACGCAGTATTTT. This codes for CASTRDPAGGDTQYF.

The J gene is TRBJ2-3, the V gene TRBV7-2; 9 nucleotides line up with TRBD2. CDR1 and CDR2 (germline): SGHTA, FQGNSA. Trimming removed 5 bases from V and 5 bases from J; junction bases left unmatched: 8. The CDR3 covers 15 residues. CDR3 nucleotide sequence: TGTGCCAGCAGCGGACTGGCGGGAGGGGTAGATACGCAGTATTTT. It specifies CASSGLAGGVDTQYF.

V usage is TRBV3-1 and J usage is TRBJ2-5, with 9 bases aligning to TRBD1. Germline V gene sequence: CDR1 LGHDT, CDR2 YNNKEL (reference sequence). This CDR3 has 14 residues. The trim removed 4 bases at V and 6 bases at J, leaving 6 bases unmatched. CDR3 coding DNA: TGTGCCAGCAGCCCGAGACAGGGGGGGAAGACCCAGTACTTC. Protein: CASSPRQGGKTQYF.

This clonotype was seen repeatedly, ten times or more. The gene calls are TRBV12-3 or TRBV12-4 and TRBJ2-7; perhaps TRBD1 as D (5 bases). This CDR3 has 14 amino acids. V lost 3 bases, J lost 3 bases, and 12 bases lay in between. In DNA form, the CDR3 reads TGTGCCAGCAGTTTGGGTCCAGGGCACTACGAGCAGTACTTC. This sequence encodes CASSLGPGHYEQYF.

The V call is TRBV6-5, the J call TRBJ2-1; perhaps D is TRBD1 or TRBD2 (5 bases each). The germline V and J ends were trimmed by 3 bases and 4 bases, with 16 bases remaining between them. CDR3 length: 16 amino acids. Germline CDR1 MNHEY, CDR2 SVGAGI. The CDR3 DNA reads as TGTGCCAGCAGTTATTCGGAGCCGGGGCGGTACAATGAGCAGTTCTTC. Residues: CASSYSEPGRYNEQFF.

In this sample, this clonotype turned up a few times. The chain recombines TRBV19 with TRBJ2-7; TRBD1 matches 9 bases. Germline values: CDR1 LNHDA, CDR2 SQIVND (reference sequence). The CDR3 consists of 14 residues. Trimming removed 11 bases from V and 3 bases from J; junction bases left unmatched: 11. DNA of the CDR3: TGTGCCTTAAAGGGGGACAGGGTTATCTACGAGCAGTACTTC. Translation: CALKGDRVIYEQYF.

In DNA, the CDR3 is TGCAGTGCTCCAGACTACCCCCTGAACACTGAAGCTTTCTTT. Encoded protein: CSAPDYPLNTEAFF. This chain uses TRBV20-1 with TRBJ1-1, with D unresolved. Per the germline V gene, CDR1 is DFQATT and CDR2 is SNEGSKA (reference sequence). V was pared by 5 bases and J by 0 bases, with 13 bases between. This CDR3 contains 14 residues.

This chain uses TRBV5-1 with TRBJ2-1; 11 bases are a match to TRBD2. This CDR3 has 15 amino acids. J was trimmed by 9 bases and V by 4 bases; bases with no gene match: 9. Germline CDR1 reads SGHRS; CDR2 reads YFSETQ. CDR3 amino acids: CASSLASGGWGEQFF. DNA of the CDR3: TGCGCCAGCAGCCTGGCTAGCGGGGGGTGGGGTGAGCAGTTCTTC.

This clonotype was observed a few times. The CDR3 reads CASSQGSRAPVSLGQETQYF. CDR3 in DNA: TGCGCCAGCAGCCAAGGAAGTCGGGCCCCCGTAAGTTTAGGCCAAGAGACCCAGTACTTC. The J gene is TRBJ2-5, the V gene TRBV4-1; D ambiguous. This CDR3 has 20 residues. V lost 1 base and J 1 base, leaving 25 bases between the germline ends. Germline V gene lookup returns CDR1 MGHRA and CDR2 YSYEKL.

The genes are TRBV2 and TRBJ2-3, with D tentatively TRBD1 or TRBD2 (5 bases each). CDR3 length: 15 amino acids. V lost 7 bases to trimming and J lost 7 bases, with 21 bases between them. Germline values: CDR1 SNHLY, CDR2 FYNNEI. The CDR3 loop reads CASNTARGLRNTQYF. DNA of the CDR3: TGTGCCAGCAATACGGCGAGGGGTCTGAGGAATACGCAGTATTTT. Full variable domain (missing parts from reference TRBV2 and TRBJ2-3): EPEVTQTPSHQVTQMGQEVILRCVPISNHLYFYWYRQILGQKVEFLVSFYNNEISEKSEIFDDQFSVERPDGSNFTLKIRSTKLEDSAMYFCASNTARGLRNTQYFGPGTRLTVL.